One and the same sample provided the 19 T cell receptor beta chains below, sequenced in a study of radiation and T cells in renal cell carcinoma. The table came from immunoSEQ multiplex PCR; TCRdb's copy has only in-frame clones and leaves some out. The data hold 150,000 or so clones, with roughly 80% observed a single time. The time point: baseline pretreatment blood. Described treatment: 15 Gy SBRT to primary tumor, nephrectomy 4 weeks later. The sequencing used blood, collected from a patient whose treatment included radiotherapy and nephrectomy. Every receptor here comes from a woman between 45 and 65 years old with renal cell carcinoma.

V gene TRBV5-1 combines with J gene TRBJ1-5; tentative D call: TRBD1 (6 bases). Germline V CDR1 and CDR2: SGHRS, YFSETQ. V shed 1 base and J shed 6 bases, with 11 bases lying between them. The CDR3 contains 14 residues. DNA for the CDR3: TGCGCCAGCAGCTTGTCAGGGGAAGGTCAGCCCCAGCATTTT. Translated, it gives CASSLSGEGQPQHF.

The chain is built from TRBV7-2 and TRBJ2-7, with 9 bases lining up with TRBD1. CDR3 length: 15 amino acids. CDR1 is SGHTA, CDR2 FQGNSA, per germline. The J segment lost 6 bases and the V segment lost 4 bases, leaving 10 bases of the junction unmatched. CDR3 nucleotides: TGTGCCAGCAGCTCGGAACCCGGGACAGGGATCGAGCAGTACTTC. Translated, it gives CASSSEPGTGIEQYF.

The gene calls are TRBV9 and TRBJ2-7, with D perhaps TRBD1 (5 bases). The CDR3 has 12 residues. With 3 bases removed from V and 5 bases from J, the gap between germline ends came to 9 bases. Germline CDR1 is SGDLS and CDR2 is YYNGEE. The CDR3 bases are TGTGCCAGCAGCGGACCAGGGCACGAGCAGTACTTC. This translates into CASSGPGHEQYF.

The chain combines TRBV5-1 with TRBJ2-3, with D unresolved. V dropped 1 base and J dropped 4 bases, with 10 bases sitting between them. This CDR3 comprises 14 residues. Germline V gives CDR1 SGHRS, CDR2 YFSETQ. For the CDR3, the DNA is TGCGCCAGCAGCTTGAACTCCATTCCAGATACGCAGTATTTT. Its protein is CASSLNSIPDTQYF.

The chain combines TRBV27 with TRBJ2-2; D might be TRBD1 or TRBD2, each matching 5 bases. The CDR3 consists of 14 residues. Trimming pared 9 bases from V and 0 bases from J, leaving 11 bases between. Germline CDR1 is MNHEY and CDR2 is SMNVEV (reference sequence). CDR3 DNA sequence: TGTGCCAGGAAAGGGGAGTCGAACACCGGGGAGCTGTTTTTT. Its protein is CARKGESNTGELFF.

The V and J genes are TRBV30 and TRBJ1-5, with no clear D. The CDR3 extends over 13 amino acids. CDR1 and CDR2 (germline): GTSNPN, SVGIG (reference sequence). V was pared by 1 base and J by 6 bases, with 10 bases between. This CDR3 is CAWSGATLQPQHF. The CDR3 coding sequence is TGTGCCTGGAGTGGGGCAACCCTTCAGCCCCAGCATTTT. Variable domain in full (rest from reference TRBV30 and TRBJ1-5): SQTIHQWPATLVQPVGSPLSLECTVEGTSNPNLYWYRQAAGRGLQLLFYSVGIGQISSEVPQNLSASRPQDRQFILSSKKLLLSDSGFYLCAWSGATLQPQHFGDGTRLSIL.

This clone appeared a single time. The chain has TRBV5-1 and TRBJ2-7; 7 bases align to TRBD1. Trimming took 5 bases from V and 5 from J; bases not matched to a gene: 7. This CDR3 contains 13 residues. Germline V gene sequence: CDR1 SGHRS, CDR2 YFSETQ. The CDR3 DNA follows: TGCGCCAGCAGTCCCGGGACAGAAAACGAGCAGTACTTC. Protein product: CASSPGTENEQYF.

The V call is TRBV5-1, the J call TRBJ2-5, with D possibly TRBD2 on 5 matching bases. The CDR3 has 17 amino acids. V was shortened by 3 bases and J by 5 bases, with 23 bases between the two germline ends. Germline CDR1 SGHRS, CDR2 YFSETQ. The CDR3 sequence: CASSSGSRIGGLETQYF. The CDR3 DNA sequence: TGCGCCAGCAGCTCGGGGTCTCGGATCGGAGGTCTGGAGACCCAGTACTTC.

V gene TRBV6-5 combines with J gene TRBJ2-5; D not resolved. The CDR3 runs 13 residues. The V and J ends lost 6 bases and 5 bases respectively, with 13 bases between them. Germline loops: CDR1 MNHEY, CDR2 SVGAGI. The CDR3 loop is CASRGSGRETQYF. The CDR3 DNA follows: TGTGCCAGCAGAGGTAGTGGGCGGGAGACCCAGTACTTC.

The V call is TRBV6-4, the J call TRBJ2-1; a possible D gene is TRBD2 (6 bases). Germline CDR1 and CDR2: MRHNA and SNTAGT. The CDR3 totals 15 residues. V was clipped by 6 bases and J by 0 bases, with 12 bases between them. This CDR3 is CASSASEGSYNEQFF. Here the CDR3 DNA reads TGTGCCAGCAGCGCTAGCGAGGGCTCCTACAATGAGCAGTTCTTC.

The chain uses TRBV18 and TRBJ1-3; weak D call: TRBD1 (5 bases). Trimming shortened V by 2 bases and J by 0 bases, and 14 bases separated the two germline ends. There are 17 residues in the CDR3. CDR1 and CDR2 from the germline V gene are KGHSH and LQKENI. The CDR3 nucleotides are TGTGCCAGCTCACCAGCCTCTGTGAGGGGCTCTGGAAACACCATATATTTT. Encoded protein: CASSPASVRGSGNTIYF. Together with reference TRBV18 and TRBJ1-3, the CDR3 gives the full variable domain: NAGVMQNPRHLVRRRGQEARLRCSPMKGHSHVYWYRQLPEEGLKFMVYLQKENIIDESGMPKERFSAEFPKEGPSILRIQQVVRGDSAAYFCASSPASVRGSGNTIYFGEGSWLTVV.

In regard to this clone: This sample includes further DNA sequences coding for the same CDR3. J is TRBJ2-7 and V is TRBV7-2, with TRBD2 matching 8 bases. Unmatched junction bases numbered 4, after V lost 1 base and J lost 2 bases. The CDR3 contains 15 residues. CDR1 SGHTA and CDR2 FQGNSA come from the germline V gene. The CDR3, as DNA: TGTGCCAGCAGCTTAGGCCTAGCGGGTGCCTACGAGCAGTACTTC. Its protein is CASSLGLAGAYEQYF.

V gene TRBV6-1 combines with J gene TRBJ1-5, with TRBD1 identical over 7 bases. CDR1 and CDR2 from the germline V gene are MNHNS and SASEGT. The J segment lost 12 bases and the V segment lost 2 bases, leaving 7 bases of the junction unmatched. The CDR3 extends over 13 amino acids. The CDR3 bases are TGTGCCAGCAGTGAACTCGCCGACAGGGACCAGCATTTT. Translating it yields CASSELADRDQHF.

The chain has TRBV30 and TRBJ1-3, with D possibly matching TRBD1 (5 bases). The ends were cut back, 4 bases at V and 0 bases at J, with 16 bases in the middle. Germline values: CDR1 GTSNPN, CDR2 SVGIG (reference sequence). The CDR3 consists of 16 residues. CDR3 protein: CAWIRRTKSSGNTIYF. CDR3 nucleotides: TGTGCCTGGATTCGCAGGACAAAGAGCTCTGGAAACACCATATATTTT.

This clone has just one count. V and J are TRBV6-5 and TRBJ1-2; tentative D call: TRBD1 (5 bases). The CDR3 consists of 13 residues. Germline loops: CDR1 MNHEY, CDR2 SVGAGI. The V gene lost 9 bases and the J gene lost 6 bases, with 17 bases spanning the gap. Written as DNA, the CDR3 is TGTGCCAGTTCTCTGGGGGGAGGGGATGGCTACACCTTC. Translating gives CASSLGGGDGYTF.

This chain connects TRBV7-2 to TRBJ1-2; no reliable D call. V shed 1 base and J shed 0 bases, with 6 bases lying between them. Germline lookup yields CDR1 SGHTA and CDR2 FQGNSA. The CDR3 has 14 residues. The CDR3 coding sequence is TGTGCCAGCAGCTTAGGGAGAGCTAACTATGGCTACACCTTC. It encodes CASSLGRANYGYTF. The full variable domain, its missing parts supplied by reference TRBV7-2 and TRBJ1-2, is GAGVSQSPSNKVTEKGKDVELRCDPISGHTALYWYRQSLGQGLEFLIYFQGNSAPDKSGLPSDRFSAERTGGSVSTLTIQRTQQEDSAVYLCASSLGRANYGYTFGSGTRLTVV.

This rearrangement joins TRBV7-2 to TRBJ1-3; 7 positions agree with TRBD1. This CDR3 region has 13 residues. In germline, CDR1 is SGHTA, CDR2 FQGNSA. V dropped 6 bases and J dropped 8; count of bases not matched to a gene: 7. The CDR3 DNA reads as TGTGCCAGCAGGCTGACAGGGACAGACACCATATATTTT. Its translation: CASRLTGTDTIYF.

The chain recombines TRBV27 with TRBJ2-1; the D call may be TRBD1 or TRBD2 (5 bases each). The CDR3 extends over 15 amino acids. The V end was cut by 1 base, the J end by 9 bases, with 16 bases between. From germline, CDR1 is MNHEY and CDR2 SMNVEV (reference sequence). The CDR3 region is CASSLFGTPRIEQFF. The CDR3 DNA reads TGTGCCAGCAGTTTATTCGGGACCCCGAGGATTGAGCAGTTCTTC.

The V call is TRBV6-6, the J call TRBJ1-2; D not resolved. Germline V gene lookup returns CDR1 MNHNY and CDR2 SVGAGI (reference sequence). V was shortened by 5 bases and J by 8 bases, with 12 bases between the two germline ends. The CDR3 is 12 residues long. DNA of the CDR3: TGTGCCAGCAGTAAGGAAAATCGAGGCTACACCTTC. Translation gives CASSKENRGYTF.